These 31 T cell receptor beta chains came from one sample sequenced in a study of regulatory T cells in long-lasting Graves disease. Sequencing libraries for TCR beta were prepared with iRepertoire HTBI primers and Arm-PCR of CDR3 regions. TCRdb re-derived calls from the multiplex PCR reads in MiXCR, one entry per CDR3 protein. The sample has 360,000 or so distinct CDR3 sequences; over 15% are singletons. Time point: newly diagnosed GD, antithyroid drugs for less than 3 months. Extracted PBMC RNA gave rise to the TCR library. The data also belong to a second study, concerning T cells in Graves' hyperthyroidism and ophthalmopathy.

Sequencing used peripheral blood mononuclear cells (PBMCs), obtained at new diagnosis, from a patient treated with antithyroid drugs. Receptors were obtained from a man in his forties with Graves disease.

In the case of this clonotype: A clone one base away is much larger, so this may be a read error. The CDR3 is CANSYTSLPETQYF. The DNA of the CDR3 is TGTGCCAACAGTTACACTTCGCTACCAGAGACCCAGTACTTC. The V call is TRBV6-5, the J call TRBJ2-5; D call uncertain. CDR3 length equals 14 residues. Germline CDR1 and CDR2: MNHEY and SVGAGI.

This clonotype was observed at least ten times. The gene calls are TRBV7-2 and TRBJ2-5; 7 bases agree with TRBD1. The CDR3 is 15 amino acids. Germline CDR1 and CDR2: SGHTA and FQGNSA. J gave up 7 bases and V 5 bases, and 13 bases lay outside the gene matches. The CDR3 region is CASSPQDRALVTQYF. CDR3 coding DNA: TGTGCCAGCAGCCCCCAAGACAGGGCCTTGGTGACCCAGTACTTC.

This clonotype was detected many times. This chain uses TRBV28 with TRBJ2-7, with TRBD1 identical over 9 bases. Germline-derived CDR1 and CDR2 are MDHEN and SYDVKM. The CDR3 contains 15 residues. Germline trimming cut 5 bases from V and 6 bases from J; bases unmatched to any gene: 11. In DNA, the CDR3 is TGTGCCAGCAGTCGAAACAGGGGGCTTAATCCCGAGCAGTACTTC. It codes for CASSRNRGLNPEQYF.

The chain joins TRBV28 to TRBJ1-6; unclear D gene. The germline gives CDR1 MDHEN, CDR2 SYDVKM. V dropped 8 bases and J dropped 4 bases, with 15 bases sitting between them. The CDR3 runs to 15 residues. The CDR3 sequence is CASGSLVEYNSPLHF. In DNA form, the CDR3 reads TGTGCCAGCGGATCTTTGGTGGAATATAATTCACCCCTCCACTTT.

A single count supports this clonotype. J is TRBJ2-3 and V is TRBV7-8; 10 bases line up with TRBD2. CDR1 SGHVS and CDR2 FQNEAQ come from the germline V gene. V gave up 2 bases and J gave up 2 bases; unmatched junction bases: 4. The CDR3 length is 16 residues. CDR3 DNA: TGTGCCAGCAGCTTAAAGCGGGGGGGCTTCACAGATACGCAGTATTTT. The encoded protein is CASSLKRGGFTDTQYF.

This clonotype came up many times. The chain joins TRBV18 to TRBJ2-4; 7 bases agree with TRBD1. This CDR3 spans 15 amino acids. Germline CDR1 KGHSH, CDR2 LQKENI. V trimming: 1 base; J trimming: 2 bases; junction bases outside the gene matches: 2. The CDR3 nucleotides read TGTGCCAGCTCACCACAGGGGGCTACCAAAAACATTCAGTACTTC. Translating gives CASSPQGATKNIQYF.

In this sample, this clonotype turned up a few times. The chain is built from TRBV20-1 and TRBJ2-1; 11 positions match TRBD2. The CDR3 has 15 amino acids. V lost 3 bases and J lost 4; bases outside the gene matches: 5. Per the germline V gene, CDR1 is DFQATT and CDR2 is SNEGSKA (reference sequence). The CDR3 sequence is CSASPLAGGYNEQFF. Here the CDR3 DNA reads TGCAGTGCTAGCCCTCTAGCGGGGGGTTACAATGAGCAGTTCTTC.

There are a few counts of this clonotype. The rearrangement links TRBV4-1 to TRBJ1-5; D remains unclear. Per the germline V gene, CDR1 is MGHRA and CDR2 is YSYEKL. CDR3 size: 13 residues. Trimming took 1 base from V and 4 from J, leaving 5 bases between them. This CDR3 reads CASSQVGNQPQHF. The CDR3 region has the DNA TGCGCCAGCAGCCAAGTGGGGAATCAGCCCCAGCATTTT.

This clonotype was seen many times. This rearrangement joins TRBV6-1 to TRBJ1-5; a possible D gene is TRBD1 (5 bases). Germline V lookup: CDR1 MNHNS, CDR2 SASEGT. Trimming cost V 2 bases and J 7 bases, with 12 bases left between them. The CDR3 sequence is 14 residues long. The DNA for the CDR3 is TGTGCCAGCAGTGAATCAGGAGGGGTACAGCCCCAGCATTTT. It is translated as CASSESGGVQPQHF.

The chain recombines TRBV7-9 with TRBJ2-1; 11 bases map to TRBD1. V trimming: 5 bases; J trimming: 3 bases; junction bases outside the gene matches: 9. This CDR3 is built from 17 residues. Germline loops: CDR1 SEHNR, CDR2 FQNEAQ (reference sequence). The CDR3 here is CASSRDRGGSDYNEQFF. In nucleotides, the CDR3 is TGTGCCAGCAGCCGGGACAGGGGGGGGTCCGACTACAATGAGCAGTTCTTC.

This clonotype was seen more than once but under ten times. Here the CDR3 DNA reads TGTGCCAGCAGTTCCCCCTGGGGGGGTACAAATGAGCAGTTCTTC. Protein: CASSSPWGGTNEQFF. The V and J genes are TRBV6-2 or TRBV6-3 and TRBJ2-1, with TRBD2 matching over 7 bases. The CDR3 runs 15 residues. Germline V CDR1 and CDR2: MNHEY, SVGEGT. The V and J ends lost 4 bases and 7 bases, in that order; junction bases with no gene match: 10.

This clonotype was counted once. J is TRBJ2-5 and V is TRBV28; 12 bases map to TRBD2. Per germline, CDR1 MDHEN and CDR2 SYDVKM. V gave up 7 bases and J gave up 6 bases; unmatched junction bases: 6. The CDR3 contains 14 residues. The CDR3 sequence: CASTPSGGAKTQYF. DNA for the CDR3: TGTGCCAGCACCCCTAGCGGGGGGGCGAAGACCCAGTACTTC. The full variable domain, in which reference TRBV28 and TRBJ2-5 provide the parts outside the CDR3, is DVKVTQSSRYLVKRTGEKVFLECVQDMDHENMFWYRQDPGLGLRLIYFSYDVKMKEKGDIPEGYSVSREKKERFSLILESASTNQTSMYLCASTPSGGAKTQYFGPGTRLLVL.

V gene TRBV4-1 combines with J gene TRBJ2-2, with a tentative D call TRBD2 (6 bases). This CDR3 is built from 17 residues. The ends were cut back, 5 bases at V and 6 bases at J, with 22 bases in the middle. Germline CDR1 is MGHRA and CDR2 is YSYEKL. The CDR3 nucleotides are TGCGCCAGCAGCAAAAAGTCCGGGAGCTTGGATGCCGGGGAGCTGTTTTTT. It encodes CASSKKSGSLDAGELFF.

This clonotype was seen a handful of times. This CDR3 reads CASSVHRGVTEAFF. In DNA form, the CDR3 reads TGTGCCAGCAGCGTCCACAGGGGGGTGACTGAAGCTTTCTTT. This chain connects TRBV7-9 to TRBJ1-1; TRBD1 matches at 8 bases. This CDR3 is built from 14 residues. Trimming cost V 5 bases and J 5 bases; bases outside gene matches: 7. Germline V CDR1 and CDR2: SEHNR, FQNEAQ (reference sequence).

A word on this clonotype: A much larger clone sits a single nucleotide away, making a read error possible. The chain couples TRBV5-1 to TRBJ1-2, with D possibly being TRBD1 (5 bases). The CDR3 covers 15 residues. Germline-derived CDR1 and CDR2 are SGHRS and YFSETQ. V was cut by 0 bases and J by 5 bases, with 14 bases left in between. CDR3 sequence: CASSLVGGDLYGYTF. The CDR3 region has the DNA TGCGCCAGCAGCTTGGTCGGGGGGGATCTATATGGCTACACCTTC.

The chain uses TRBV10-2 and TRBJ1-2; 7 positions match TRBD1. From germline, CDR1 is WSHSY and CDR2 SAAADI. J gave up 6 bases and V 8 bases, and 12 bases lay outside the gene matches. The CDR3 runs to 14 residues. In DNA, the CDR3 is TGCGCCAGCCTAGACAGGGAGCGAAGGAATGGCTACACCTTC. The encoded protein is CASLDRERRNGYTF.

This clonotype was found many times. This chain links TRBV6-1 with TRBJ2-7, with no clear D. The length of the CDR3 is 12 residues. Germline V gene lookup returns CDR1 MNHNS and CDR2 SASEGT. The germline V and J ends were trimmed by 3 bases and 2 bases, with 5 bases remaining between them. CDR3 DNA sequence: TGTGCCAGCAGTGAGCGGACCTACGAGCAGTACTTC. It encodes CASSERTYEQYF.

This sequence joins TRBV7-9 and TRBJ2-7; D remains ambiguous. The CDR3 runs to 11 residues. The V end was cut by 3 bases, the J end by 5 bases, with 5 bases between. Per germline, CDR1 SEHNR and CDR2 FQNEAQ (reference sequence). Written as DNA, the CDR3 is TGTGCCAGCAGCTTGGTGAACGAGCAGTACTTC. Translation gives CASSLVNEQYF. The full variable domain, in which reference TRBV7-9 and TRBJ2-7 provide the parts outside the CDR3, is DTGVSQNPRHKITKRGQNVTFRCDPISEHNRLYWYRQTLGQGPEFLTYFQNEAQLEKSRLLSDRFSAERPKGSFSTLEIQRTEQGDSAMYLCASSLVNEQYFGPGTRLTVT.

In the case of this clonotype: A read error is possible here, since a much larger clone lies one base away. This sequence joins TRBV6-1 and TRBJ1-1, with 7 bases fitting TRBD1. The germline V gene encodes CDR1 MNHNS and CDR2 SASEGT. Trimming cost V 7 bases and J 6 bases; bases outside gene matches: 8. The CDR3 has 13 amino acids. The CDR3 bases are TGTGCCAGCAATTCTGACAGGGCGTCTGAAGCTTTCTTT. Its translation is CASNSDRASEAFF.

This clonotype was seen more than once but under ten times. The chain is built from TRBV12-3 or TRBV12-4 and TRBJ1-5; 7 bases are shared with TRBD1. This CDR3 spans 15 amino acids. The ends lost 7 bases at V and 7 bases at J; junction bases unmatched: 13. DNA of the CDR3: TGTGCCAGCAACCCTGGGGACAGACCGGGGCAGCCCCAGCATTTT. This gives the protein CASNPGDRPGQPQHF.

Remarks on this clonotype: This sequence may be a read error, since a much larger clone differs from it by one base. The CDR3, as DNA: TGTGCCAGCAGCTTCGGGGATGCATATACGCAGTATTTT. Amino acid sequence: CASSFGDAYTQYF. The V call is TRBV7-9, the J call TRBJ2-1, with a tentative D call TRBD2 (5 bases). The J call is doubtful: the DNA matches TRBJ2-3 better. The CDR3 sequence is 13 residues long. Per the germline V gene, CDR1 is SEHNR and CDR2 is FQNEAQ (reference sequence).

This clonotype showed up just a few times. This rearrangement joins TRBV3-1 to TRBJ2-5; D tentatively fits TRBD1 or TRBD2 (5 bases each). The germline gives CDR1 LGHDT, CDR2 YNNKEL (reference sequence). The V and J ends lost 8 bases and 3 bases respectively, with 13 bases between them. There are 13 residues in the CDR3. CDR3 loop: CASSPRDEETQYF. The CDR3 region has the DNA TGTGCCAGCTCACCTAGGGACGAAGAGACCCAGTACTTC.

In this sample, this clonotype turned up many times. The chain employs TRBV6-4 and TRBJ1-5, with 10 bases that match TRBD1. V lost 8 bases to trimming and J lost 2 bases; unmatched junction nucleotides: 6. The CDR3 length is 15 residues. CDR1 is MRHNA, CDR2 SNTAGT, per germline. The CDR3 coding sequence is TGTGCCAGCGGAAGACAGGGGGCTGGCAATCAGCCCCAGCATTTT. Amino acid sequence: CASGRQGAGNQPQHF.

Many counts were recorded for this clonotype. The chain recombines TRBV27 with TRBJ1-5, with D unclear. Germline V gene sequence: CDR1 MNHEY, CDR2 SMNVEV (reference sequence). Trimming left V 5 bases short and J 8 bases short, with 13 bases between. CDR3 length: 13 amino acids. For the CDR3, the DNA is TGTGCCAGCAGTCCAAAGACGGGAGAGCCCCAGCATTTT. Translation: CASSPKTGEPQHF.

There are many counts of this clonotype. CDR3 loop: CASSPGGSTNEKLFF. CDR3 DNA: TGTGCCAGCTCACCTGGAGGCTCGACTAATGAAAAACTGTTTTTT. V gene TRBV18 combines with J gene TRBJ1-4, with D unresolved. The CDR3 spans 15 residues. Germline lookup yields CDR1 KGHSH and CDR2 LQKENI. The V gene lost 3 bases and the J gene lost 2 bases, with 10 bases spanning the gap.

V and J are TRBV6-6 and TRBJ1-1; D remains unclear. Germline CDR1 and CDR2: MNHNY and SVGAGI (reference sequence). The CDR3 extends over 13 amino acids. V was trimmed by 0 bases and J by 4 bases, leaving 6 bases between them. The CDR3 DNA is TGTGCCAGCAGTTACTCGGTTGGCACTGAAGCTTTCTTT. This translates into CASSYSVGTEAFF.

In its sample, this clonotype was seen many times. The junction departs from the called germline gene at one end, perhaps through a read error. The gene calls are TRBV11-2 and TRBJ2-5, with no clear D. The CDR3 is made up of 12 amino acids. CDR1 and CDR2 from the germline V gene are SGHAT and FQNNGV. CDR3 residues: CASSLEQETQYF. Here the CDR3 DNA reads TGTGCCAGCAGTTTAGAGCAAGAGACCCAGTACTTC.

There are a few counts of this clonotype. Possible read error: a much larger clone is one base away. The genes are TRBV28 and TRBJ1-5; D is uncertain. Germline CDR1 reads MDHEN; CDR2 reads SYDVKM. The CDR3 spans 14 residues. The CDR3 bases are TGTGTCAGCAGTTTAGAGTTATCTCATCAGCCCCAGCATTTT. Its translation is CVSSLELSHQPQHF.

The chain has TRBV7-9 and TRBJ2-1; possibly TRBD2 for D (5 bases). CDR3 length: 18 amino acids. Germline CDR1 SEHNR, CDR2 FQNEAQ (reference sequence). V lost 3 bases, J lost 1 base, and 19 bases lay in between. As DNA, the CDR3 is TGTGCCAGCAGCTTTGGGAGAGCGGCGAACCGTTCCTACAATGAGCAGTTCTTC. Translation gives CASSFGRAANRSYNEQFF. The entire variable domain, with the rest obtained from reference TRBV7-9 and TRBJ2-1, is as follows: DTGVSQNPRHKITKRGQNVTFRCDPISEHNRLYWYRQTLGQGPEFLTYFQNEAQLEKSRLLSDRFSAERPKGSFSTLEIQRTEQGDSAMYLCASSFGRAANRSYNEQFFGPGTRLTVL.

Ten or more counts support this clonotype. The chain uses TRBV6-2 or TRBV6-3 and TRBJ2-3; no clear D gene. The V and J ends lost 1 base and 2 bases respectively, with 1 base between them. The germline V gene encodes CDR1 MNHEY and CDR2 SVGEGT. CDR3 length: 12 residues. In DNA, the CDR3 is TGTGCCAGCAGTTACTACACAGATACGCAGTATTTT. It specifies CASSYYTDTQYF.

This clonotype has only a few counts. CDR3 in amino acids: CASSLEARVTPLHF. CDR3 bases: TGCGCCAGCAGCTTGGAAGCCCGGGTTACACCCCTCCACTTT. The V and J genes are TRBV5-1 and TRBJ1-6; D is undetermined. The ends were cut back, 0 bases at V and 11 bases at J, with 12 bases in the middle. The CDR3 is 14 amino acids. Germline loops: CDR1 SGHRS, CDR2 YFSETQ.